This is a list of T cell receptor beta chains from one sample in a study of T cell responses to AZD1222 COVID-19 vaccine. The method was immunoSEQ multiplex PCR; TCRdb's version includes in-frame clones alone and lacks a portion of them. The sample yields tens of thousands of clones, 88% seen once. Source: peripheral blood, taken on day 0 of AZD1222 vaccination. The receptors shown here come from an adult in good health. Each CDR3 is given with its conserved first and last residue. Each record gives: CDR3 protein, J gene, V gene, CDR3 length.

CDR3: CASSPRTSGGEAEQFF
J: TRBJ2-1
V: TRBV18
length: 16

CDR3: CASSLVAGQGTKTQYF
J: TRBJ2-5
V: TRBV7-6
length: 16

CDR3: CASSYSSYNSPLHF
J: TRBJ1-6
V: TRBV6-6
length: 14

CDR3: CASRTTGTGSAQYF
J: TRBJ2-7
V: TRBV19
length: 14

CDR3: CASSEGYRVSGTQHF
J: TRBJ1-5
V: TRBV25-1
length: 15

CDR3: CASSSRLAGQGNEQFF
J: TRBJ2-1
V: TRBV9
length: 16

CDR3: CATTRTEMVTGELFF
J: TRBJ2-2
V: TRBV6-6
length: 15

CDR3: CATSYRQGYQETQYF
J: TRBJ2-5
V: TRBV15
length: 15

CDR3: CASSLFRQGINQPQHF
J: TRBJ1-5
V: TRBV28
length: 16

CDR3: CASSVPGQGAPFNQPQHF
J: TRBJ1-5
V: TRBV2
length: 18

CDR3: CATSRDSGSYNEQFF
J: TRBJ2-1
V: TRBV15
length: 15

CDR3: CASSQERNWGTSQYF
J: TRBJ2-5
V: TRBV4-2
length: 15

CDR3: CASSLGDRGKKEKLFF
J: TRBJ1-4
V: TRBV7-9
length: 16

CDR3: CASSLDGDRRDTQYF
J: TRBJ2-3
V: TRBV5-4
length: 15

CDR3: CASTNRGRNTEAFF
J: TRBJ1-1
V: TRBV6-5
length: 14

CDR3: CASRAGPGTGELFF
J: TRBJ2-2
V: TRBV6-5
length: 14

CDR3: CASSLVSGLAATGELFF
J: TRBJ2-2
V: TRBV5-1
length: 17

CDR3: CASSGQGSVGYTF
J: TRBJ1-2
V: TRBV13
length: 13

CDR3: CASRRSGTDTDTQYF
J: TRBJ2-3
V: TRBV19
length: 15

CDR3: CASSQGGSYEQYF
J: TRBJ2-7
V: TRBV4-1
length: 13

CDR3: CASSQDRGWSTDTQYF
J: TRBJ2-3
V: TRBV4-3
length: 16

CDR3: CASSAPRSGRASNEQFF
J: TRBJ2-1
V: TRBV10-1
length: 17

CDR3: CASSSRQVYGGYTF
J: TRBJ1-2
V: TRBV11-2
length: 14

CDR3: CASRGRDRSYTNYGYTF
J: TRBJ1-2
V: TRBV19
length: 17

CDR3: CASRGTGTGEYEQYF
J: TRBJ2-7
V: TRBV19
length: 15

CDR3: CAWLRLKGGNTEAFF
J: TRBJ1-1
V: TRBV30
length: 15

CDR3: CATSRDQGSGYNEQFF
J: TRBJ2-1
V: TRBV15
length: 16

CDR3: CASRTSVGSGNTIYF
J: TRBJ1-3
V: TRBV6-5
length: 15

CDR3: CSVEGRAQETQYF
J: TRBJ2-5
V: TRBV29-1
length: 13

CDR3: CSVGEGFNQPQHF
J: TRBJ1-5
V: TRBV29-1
length: 13

CDR3: CASSAGREGNQPQHF
J: TRBJ1-5
V: TRBV2
length: 15

CDR3: CASRLHGLAGGLRYF
J: TRBJ2-7
V: TRBV27
length: 15

CDR3: CASSMDRVNTEAFF
J: TRBJ1-1
V: TRBV19
length: 14

CDR3: CASSRRGLAGVYNEQFF
J: TRBJ2-1
V: TRBV7-8
length: 17

CDR3: CASSSSGQAMNTEAFF
J: TRBJ1-1
V: TRBV6-5
length: 16

CDR3: CASSFRYQETQYF
J: TRBJ2-5
V: TRBV5-4
length: 13

CDR3: CASSDNRLGTQRQFF
J: TRBJ2-1
V: TRBV6-4
length: 15

CDR3: CASRASDLSDYGYTF
J: TRBJ1-2
V: TRBV27
length: 15

CDR3: CASSPSGGGFMNTEAFF
J: TRBJ1-1
V: TRBV5-4
length: 17

CDR3: CASRLRGDTQYF
J: TRBJ2-3
V: TRBV6-5
length: 12

CDR3: CASSRTASEAFF
J: TRBJ1-1
V: TRBV7-9
length: 12

CDR3: CASSLAGYYNEQFF
J: TRBJ2-1
V: TRBV7-9
length: 14

CDR3: CAWSVGSRAEAFF
J: TRBJ1-1
V: TRBV30
length: 13

CDR3: CASSQGRAGVSYEQYF
J: TRBJ2-7
V: TRBV4-3
length: 16